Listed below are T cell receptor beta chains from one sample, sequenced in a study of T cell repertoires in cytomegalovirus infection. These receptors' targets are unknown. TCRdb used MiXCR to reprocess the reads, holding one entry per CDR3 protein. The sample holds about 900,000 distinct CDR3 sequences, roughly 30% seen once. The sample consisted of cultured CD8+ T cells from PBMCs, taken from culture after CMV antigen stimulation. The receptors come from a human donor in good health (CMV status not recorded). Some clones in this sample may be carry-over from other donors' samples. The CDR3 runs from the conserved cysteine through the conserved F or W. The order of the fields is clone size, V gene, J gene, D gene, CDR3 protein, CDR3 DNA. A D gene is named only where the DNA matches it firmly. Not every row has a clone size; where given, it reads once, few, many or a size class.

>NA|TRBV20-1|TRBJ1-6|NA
CSTPPPGHMMPLHF
TGCAGTACTCCCCCTCCGGGACATATGATGCCCCTCCACTTT
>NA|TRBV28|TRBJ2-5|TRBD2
CASSSQRGRETQYF
TGTGCCAGCAGTTCTCAGCGGGGGCGAGAGACCCAGTACTTC
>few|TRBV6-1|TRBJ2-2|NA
CASSDSGTSGTGELFF
TGTGCCAGCAGTGATTCCGGGACGTCGGGCACCGGGGAGCTGTTTTTT
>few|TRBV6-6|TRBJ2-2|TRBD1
CASSYLDRGSLYGELFF
TGTGCCAGCAGTTACCTAGACAGGGGTAGTTTATACGGGGAGCTGTTTTTT
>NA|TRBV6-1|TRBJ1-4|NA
CASTTGELREKLFF
TGTGCCAGCACCACTGGAGAGCTTAGGGAAAAACTGTTTTTT
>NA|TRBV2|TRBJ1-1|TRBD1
CASSDPGGRRTEAFF
TGTGCCAGCAGTGACCCAGGGGGGCGTCGTACTGAAGCTTTCTTT
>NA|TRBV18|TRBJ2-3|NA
CASSLGGGLLDTDTQYF
TGTGCCAGCTCCCTAGGGGGAGGACTCCTCGACACAGATACGCAGTATTTT
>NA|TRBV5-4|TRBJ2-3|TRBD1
CASSRGQDGTDTQYF
TGTGCCAGCAGCCGTGGACAGGATGGGACAGATACGCAGTATTTT
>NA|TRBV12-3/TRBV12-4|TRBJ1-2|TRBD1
CASSRDRVGYTF
TGTGCCAGCAGCCGGGACAGGGTTGGCTACACCTTC
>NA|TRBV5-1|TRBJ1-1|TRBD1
CASSLAPGTGEAFF
TGCGCCAGCAGCTTGGCCCCCGGGACAGGTGAAGCTTTCTTT
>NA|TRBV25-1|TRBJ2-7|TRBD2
CASSVLAGRFPYEQYF
TGTGCCAGCAGTGTGCTAGCGGGGCGATTTCCTTACGAGCAGTACTTC
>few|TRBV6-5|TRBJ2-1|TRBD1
CASSPGQGWMNEQFF
TGTGCCAGCAGCCCAGGACAGGGGTGGATGAATGAGCAGTTCTTC
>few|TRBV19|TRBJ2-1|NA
CASSTRVRDEQFF
TGTGCCAGTAGTACGAGGGTCCGGGACGAGCAGTTCTTC
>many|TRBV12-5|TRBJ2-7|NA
CASGFQPRTGRSYEQYF
TGTGCTAGTGGTTTCCAACCCCGTACAGGTCGCTCCTACGAGCAGTACTTC
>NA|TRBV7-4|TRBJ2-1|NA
CASSPVTGYNEQFF
TGTGCCAGCAGCCCCGTCACAGGGTACAATGAGCAGTTCTTC
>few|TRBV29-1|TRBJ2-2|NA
CSVSAVANTGELFF
TGCAGCGTCTCGGCGGTCGCGAACACCGGGGAGCTGTTTTTT
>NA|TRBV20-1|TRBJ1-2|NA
CSARDLTGISNYGYTF
TGCAGTGCTAGAGATTTAACAGGGATATCTAACTATGGCTACACCTTC
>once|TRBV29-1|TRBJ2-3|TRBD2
CSVAVAGGLYDTQYF
TGCAGCGTTGCAGTAGCGGGGGGGCTCTATGATACGCAGTATTTT
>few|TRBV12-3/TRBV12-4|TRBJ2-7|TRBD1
CASSFQGVDEQYF
TGTGCCAGCAGTTTCCAGGGGGTAGATGAGCAGTACTTC
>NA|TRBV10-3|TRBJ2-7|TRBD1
CAIGTGGFYEQYF
TGTGCCATCGGGACAGGGGGTTTCTACGAGCAGTACTTC
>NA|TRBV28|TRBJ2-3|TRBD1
CASSRGQVRTDTQYF
TGTGCCAGCAGCAGGGGACAGGTCCGCACAGATACGCAGTATTTT
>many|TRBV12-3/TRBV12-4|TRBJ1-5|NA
CASSLAVGEPQHF
TGTGCCAGCAGTTTGGCCGTCGGGGAGCCCCAGCATTTT
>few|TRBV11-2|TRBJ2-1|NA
CASSLPPTGHTYNEQFF
TGTGCCAGCAGCTTACCCCCCACAGGTCACACCTACAATGAGCAGTTCTTC
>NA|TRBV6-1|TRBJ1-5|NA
CASSPRKGNQPQHF
TGTGCCAGCAGTCCCAGAAAGGGGAATCAGCCCCAGCATTTT
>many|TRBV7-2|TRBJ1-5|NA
CASSSPGTDYRGNQPQHF
TGTGCCAGCAGCTCCCCCGGGACGGACTATCGGGGCAATCAGCCCCAGCATTTT
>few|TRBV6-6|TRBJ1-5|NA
CASSPSGYSISTESNQPQHF
TGTGCCAGCAGCCCTTCAGGGTACTCGATATCGACCGAGAGCAATCAGCCCCAGCATTTT
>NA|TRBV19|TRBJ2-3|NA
CASSIRGTDTQYF
TGTGCCAGTAGTATCCGGGGCACAGATACGCAGTATTTT
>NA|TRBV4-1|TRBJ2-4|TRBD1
CASSQDPGQGNIQYF
TGCGCCAGCAGCCAAGACCCGGGACAGGGAAACATTCAGTACTTC
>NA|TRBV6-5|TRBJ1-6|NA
CASSGSGTSYNSPLHF
TGTGCCAGCAGTGGGTCAGGGACCTCCTATAATTCACCCCTCCACTTT
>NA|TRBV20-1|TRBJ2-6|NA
CSARTENPGANVLTF
TGCAGTGCTAGAACCGAGAACCCTGGGGCCAACGTCCTGACTTTC
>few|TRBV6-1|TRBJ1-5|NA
CASSYSEGTQPQHF
TGTGCCAGCAGTTATAGTGAAGGGACTCAGCCCCAGCATTTT
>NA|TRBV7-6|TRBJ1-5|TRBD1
CASSRGTGVQPQHF
TGTGCCAGCAGCCGAGGGACAGGGGTACAGCCCCAGCATTTT
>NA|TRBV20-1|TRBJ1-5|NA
CGARDFRGYSNQPQHF
TGCGGTGCTAGAGATTTTAGGGGATATAGCAATCAGCCCCAGCATTTT
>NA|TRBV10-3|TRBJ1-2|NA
CAIRTGYLWHGYTF
TGTGCCATCAGGACGGGTTACCTATGGCATGGCTACACCTTC
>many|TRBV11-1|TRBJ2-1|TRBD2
CASSLAPGTSSYNEQFF
TGTGCCAGCAGCTTAGCGCCTGGGACTAGCTCCTACAATGAGCAGTTCTTC
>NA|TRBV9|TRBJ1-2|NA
CASSVGRFNYGYTF
TGTGCCAGCAGCGTTGGCAGGTTTAACTATGGCTACACCTTC
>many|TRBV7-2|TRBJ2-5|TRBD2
CASSFLGGAVETQYF
TGTGCCAGCAGCTTCCTCGGGGGGGCCGTGGAGACCCAGTACTTC
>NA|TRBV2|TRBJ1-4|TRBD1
CASSSDRVANEKLFF
TGTGCCAGCAGCTCTGACAGGGTGGCTAATGAAAAACTGTTTTTT
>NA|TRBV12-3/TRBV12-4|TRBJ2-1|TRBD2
CASSSSLAGDTSDEQFF
TGTGCCAGCAGTTCCTCTTTAGCGGGGGACACAAGTGATGAGCAGTTCTTC
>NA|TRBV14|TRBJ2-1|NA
CASSQVGLGYNEQFF
TGTGCCAGCAGCCAAGTCGGGTTAGGGTACAATGAGCAGTTCTTC
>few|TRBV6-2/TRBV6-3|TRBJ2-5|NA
CASSYFGAQETQYF
TGTGCCAGCAGTTACTTTGGCGCCCAAGAGACCCAGTACTTC
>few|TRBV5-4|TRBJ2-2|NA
CASSLSTSYAGELFF
TGTGCCAGCAGCTTGTCTACCTCCTATGCCGGGGAGCTGTTTTTT
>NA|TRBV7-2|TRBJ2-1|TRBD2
CASSLRLAVRDEQFF
TGTGCCAGCAGCTTACGACTAGCGGTAAGGGATGAGCAGTTCTTC
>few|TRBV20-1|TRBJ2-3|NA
CSATNQGAGEPGGTDTQYF
TGCAGTGCTACCAACCAGGGGGCGGGGGAGCCGGGGGGCACAGATACGCAGTATTTT
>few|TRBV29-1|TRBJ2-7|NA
CSVGESYEQYF
TGCAGCGTTGGCGAAAGCTACGAGCAGTACTTC
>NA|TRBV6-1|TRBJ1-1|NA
CANLVGNTEAFF
TGTGCCAACCTCGTTGGTAACACTGAAGCTTTCTTT
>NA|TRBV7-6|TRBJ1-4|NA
CASSLGEGGGEKLFF
TGTGCCAGCAGCTTGGGGGAGGGGGGGGGGGAAAAACTGTTTTTT
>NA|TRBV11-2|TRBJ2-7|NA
CASSLGGSREQYF
TGTGCCAGCAGCTTAGGGGGGAGTCGCGAGCAGTACTTC
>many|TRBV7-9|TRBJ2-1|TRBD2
CASSSGLGPYNEQFF
TGTGCCAGCAGCTCGGGACTAGGACCCTACAATGAGCAGTTCTTC
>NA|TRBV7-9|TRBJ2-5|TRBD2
CASSPMAGGRETQYF
TGTGCCAGCAGCCCCATGGCGGGGGGGCGTGAGACCCAGTACTTC
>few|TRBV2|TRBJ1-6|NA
CASSERGPFSSYNSPLHF
TGTGCCAGCAGTGAAAGGGGACCCTTCTCCTCCTATAATTCACCCCTCCACTTT
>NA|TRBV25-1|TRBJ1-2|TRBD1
CASSESIDRAGYTF
TGTGCCAGCAGTGAATCCATCGACAGGGCTGGCTACACCTTC
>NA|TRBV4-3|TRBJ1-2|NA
CASSPTRWGRAYGYTF
TGCGCCAGCAGCCCTACCCGTTGGGGGCGCGCCTATGGCTACACCTTC
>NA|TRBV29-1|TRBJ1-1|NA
CSFKTNTEAFF
TGCAGCTTTAAAACGAACACTGAAGCTTTCTTT